These 14 T cell receptor beta chains originate from one sample sequenced in a study of beta chain features in type 1 diabetes. Points from the study as a whole: Shortening that was moderate but significant affected the TCRB CDR3s of Type 1 diabetes patients in all four CD4+ subsets.

Every isolated RNA sample was fully reverse transcribed, so sequencing captured expressed TCRB transcripts. Using immunoSEQ multiplex PCR, the repertoire was profiled, and TCRdb retains in-frame clones only, with some absent. The sample includes around 70,000 clones, about 50% of them seen just once. These TCRs' antigens remain unknown. Sequencing was performed on central memory CD4+ T cells from blood. Receptors originate from a young man with type 1 diabetes.

The rearrangement links TRBV7-2 to TRBJ2-3, with D possibly matching TRBD2 (7 bases). Germline values: CDR1 SGHTA, CDR2 FQGNSA. The V end was cut by 5 bases, the J end by 2 bases, with 14 bases between. CDR3 length: 15 residues. The CDR3: CASSPGGASTDTQYF. The CDR3, as DNA: TGTGCCAGCAGCCCTGGGGGGGCCTCCACAGATACGCAGTATTTT.

V is TRBV13 and J is TRBJ2-2; 13 bases align to TRBD2. V lost 5 bases and J lost 0; bases outside the gene matches: 6. Per the germline V gene, CDR1 is PRHDT and CDR2 is FYEKMQ (reference sequence). The CDR3 extends over 18 amino acids. The CDR3 loop reads CASSLQGTSGANTGELFF. The CDR3, as DNA: TGTGCCAGCAGCCTCCAAGGGACTAGCGGGGCGAACACCGGGGAGCTGTTTTTT.

The chain is built from TRBV5-1 and TRBJ1-4; tentatively, D is TRBD1 (5 bases). V shed 2 bases and J shed 8 bases, with 13 bases lying between them. The CDR3 is 14 residues long. Germline CDR1 reads SGHRS; CDR2 reads YFSETQ. This chain's CDR3 is CASSLAGSYEKLFF. CDR3 DNA sequence: TGCGCCAGCAGCTTAGCAGGGTCCTACGAAAAACTGTTTTTT.

The chain uses TRBV11-2 and TRBJ2-5; D is undetermined. CDR3 length equals 12 residues. Germline V lookup: CDR1 SGHAT, CDR2 FQNNGV. Trimming took 3 bases from V and 2 from J, leaving 4 bases between them. This CDR3 reads CASSFLQETQYF. The CDR3 DNA reads TGTGCCAGCAGCTTTCTTCAAGAGACCCAGTACTTC. The variable domain in full, with the rest retrieved from reference TRBV11-2 and TRBJ2-5, is EAGVAQSPRYKIIEKRQSVAFWCNPISGHATLYWYQQILGQGPKLLIQFQNNGVVDDSQLPKDRFSAERLKGVDSTLKIQPAKLEDSAVYLCASSFLQETQYFGPGTRLLVL.

This clone was observed a few times. The chain has TRBV6-1 and TRBJ2-7, with 10 positions matching TRBD1. This CDR3 comprises 14 residues. The germline V gene encodes CDR1 MNHNS and CDR2 SASEGT. Unmatched junction bases numbered 5, after V lost 4 bases and J lost 5 bases. The CDR3 DNA reads TGTGCCAGCAGTGGCCGGGACAGGGGTGACGAGCAGTACTTC. Amino acid sequence: CASSGRDRGDEQYF.

The V gene is TRBV19, the J gene TRBJ1-1; D remains ambiguous. Per germline, CDR1 LNHDA and CDR2 SQIVND (reference sequence). The CDR3 totals 13 residues. The V gene lost 5 bases and the J gene lost 3 bases, with 10 bases spanning the gap. Here the CDR3 DNA reads TGTGCCAGTAGTTTCCGGCGGGACACTGAAGCTTTCTTT. It codes for CASSFRRDTEAFF.

The rearrangement uses TRBV19 and TRBJ1-2; 9 bases map to TRBD1. The CDR3 length is 18 residues. Germline-derived CDR1 and CDR2 are LNHDA and SQIVND (reference sequence). V trimming: 2 bases; J trimming: 5 bases; junction bases outside the gene matches: 15. The CDR3, as DNA: TGTGCCAGTAGTATATATGGGACAGGGAGCCTTAACTCTTATGGCTACACCTTC. Translation: CASSIYGTGSLNSYGYTF.

Only a few counts were recorded for this clone. CDR3 sequence: CAWKGTGWNSPLHF. CDR3 DNA: TGTGCCTGGAAGGGGACAGGGTGGAATTCACCCCTCCACTTT. The chain couples TRBV30 to TRBJ1-6; 9 bases agree with TRBD1. Germline V lookup: CDR1 GTSNPN, CDR2 SVGIG (reference sequence). The CDR3 length is 14 residues. The junction had 5 bases not matched to a gene; V was cut back by 4 bases and J by 7 bases.

This clone was seen a few times. This sequence joins TRBV5-1 and TRBJ2-7, with TRBD1 matching 7 bases. Trimming took 1 base from V and 0 from J; bases not matched to a gene: 4. The CDR3 sequence is 15 residues long. Germline V CDR1 and CDR2: SGHRS, YFSETQ. CDR3 coding DNA: TGCGCCAGCAGCTTGAGGACAGGCAGCTCCTACGAGCAGTACTTC. Its protein is CASSLRTGSSYEQYF.

The chain is built from TRBV5-1 and TRBJ2-1; 9 nucleotides agree with TRBD2. CDR1 is SGHRS, CDR2 YFSETQ, per germline. The CDR3 spans 14 residues. V dropped 3 bases and J dropped 9; count of bases not matched to a gene: 7. CDR3 DNA sequence: TGCGCCAGCAGCTGGGGACTAGCTCTCGGTGAGCAGTTCTTC. This sequence encodes CASSWGLALGEQFF. The full variable domain, with the rest looked up from reference TRBV5-1 and TRBJ2-1, is KAGVTQTPRYLIKTRGQQVTLSCSPISGHRSVSWYQQTPGQGLQFLFEYFSETQRNKGNFPGRFSGRQFSNSRSEMNVSTLELGDSALYLCASSWGLALGEQFFGPGTRLTVL.

This clone was picked up a small number of times. This chain connects TRBV30 to TRBJ1-5; D gene ambiguous. Per the germline V gene, CDR1 is GTSNPN and CDR2 is SVGIG (reference sequence). The CDR3 has 12 amino acids. With 0 bases removed from V and 6 bases from J, the gap between germline ends came to 6 bases. CDR3 sequence (DNA): TGTGCCTGGAGTGTAGCGGTTCAGCCCCAGCATTTT. Amino acid sequence: CAWSVAVQPQHF. Drawing the rest from reference TRBV30 and TRBJ1-5, the complete variable domain is SQTIHQWPATLVQPVGSPLSLECTVEGTSNPNLYWYRQAAGRGLQLLFYSVGIGQISSEVPQNLSASRPQDRQFILSSKKLLLSDSGFYLCAWSVAVQPQHFGDGTRLSIL.

This clone was picked up one time. CDR3 bases: TGTGCCAGTATTAATACAGCTAGCAATCAGCCCCAGCATTTT. It codes for CASINTASNQPQHF. This chain links TRBV19 with TRBJ1-5; D is undetermined. Germline CDR1 and CDR2: LNHDA and SQIVND (reference sequence). The CDR3 is 14 residues long. V lost 7 bases, J lost 0 bases, and 10 bases lay in between.

The chain has TRBV6-5 and TRBJ2-3, with 8 positions matching TRBD1. The CDR3 runs to 14 residues. Germline V gene sequence: CDR1 MNHEY, CDR2 SVGAGI. V was pared by 5 bases and J by 3 bases, with 4 bases of the junction left unmatched. CDR3: CASSQQGGTDTQYF. DNA for the CDR3: TGTGCCAGCAGTCAACAGGGGGGAACAGATACGCAGTATTTT.

This sequence joins TRBV6-1 and TRBJ1-1; TRBD1 agrees at 9 bases. The V gene end was trimmed by 4 bases and the J gene end by 1 base; junction bases not matched to a gene: 10. The CDR3 consists of 17 residues. From germline, CDR1 is MNHNS and CDR2 SASEGT. The CDR3 reads CASSGPRTGVRNTEAFF. The CDR3 nucleotides read TGTGCCAGCAGTGGCCCCAGGACAGGGGTAAGGAACACTGAAGCTTTCTTT.